The 32 T cell receptor beta chains below all came from one sample that was sequenced in a study of T cell repertoires in cytomegalovirus infection. TCRdb redid the calling of the reads with MiXCR, one entry per CDR3 protein. This table has fewer than 85,000 distinct CDR3 sequences, 3% to 4.5% appearing once. Sequenced: PBMCs. Receptors originate from a human donor in good health (CMV status not recorded). Some clones in this sample may be carry-over from other donors' samples.

This clonotype was recorded at least ten times. The chain combines TRBV6-1 with TRBJ1-5; 7 nucleotides agree with TRBD1. The germline CDR1 and CDR2 sequences are MNHNS and SASEGT. V was clipped by 6 bases and J by 4 bases; unmatched bases: 6. The CDR3 spans 14 residues. The CDR3 protein is CASRLGQRNQPQHF. The CDR3 nucleotides read TGTGCCAGCAGACTGGGACAGAGAAATCAGCCCCAGCATTTT.

Turning to this clonotype: This may be a read error: a much more frequent sequence differs by one nucleotide. This rearrangement joins TRBV29-1 to TRBJ1-2, with D perhaps matching TRBD1 (6 bases). Trimming took off 3 bases at V and 0 bases at J, with 11 bases between the two ends. CDR3 length: 14 residues. From germline, CDR1 is SQVTM and CDR2 ANQGSEA. The CDR3 here is CSVEEGGTNYGYTF. CDR3 DNA sequence: TGCAGCGTTGAGGAAGGGGGGACTAACTATGGCTACACCTTC. Filled out from reference TRBV29-1 and TRBJ1-2, the complete variable domain reads SAVISQKPSRDICQRGTSLTIQCQVDSQVTMMFWYRQQPGQSLTLIATANQGSEATYESGFVIDKFPISRPNLTFSTLTVSNMSPEDSSIYLCSVEEGGTNYGYTFGSGTRLTVV.

This clonotype has ten or more counts. This chain connects TRBV7-2 to TRBJ2-7; 11 bases match TRBD2. From germline, CDR1 is SGHTA and CDR2 FQGNSA. This CDR3 region has 15 residues. The junction had 8 bases not matched to a gene; V was cut back by 4 bases and J by 6 bases. CDR3 in amino acids: CASSSASTSGVEQYF. The CDR3 DNA sequence: TGTGCCAGCAGCTCCGCCTCGACTAGCGGGGTCGAGCAGTACTTC. The whole variable domain, filled in from reference TRBV7-2 and TRBJ2-7, reads GAGVSQSPSNKVTEKGKDVELRCDPISGHTALYWYRQSLGQGLEFLIYFQGNSAPDKSGLPSDRFSAERTGGSVSTLTIQRTQQEDSAVYLCASSSASTSGVEQYFGPGTRLTVT.

There are many counts of this clonotype. The J gene is TRBJ2-5, the V gene TRBV7-2, with 13 bases identical to TRBD2. The CDR3 is 16 residues long. Germline V gene lookup returns CDR1 SGHTA and CDR2 FQGNSA. The V gene end was trimmed by 5 bases and the J gene end by 3 bases; junction bases not matched to a gene: 6. DNA for the CDR3: TGTGCCAGCAGCCCCCCCGGACTAGCGGGAGAAGAGACCCAGTACTTC. The encoded protein is CASSPPGLAGEETQYF. The full variable domain, its missing parts supplied by reference TRBV7-2 and TRBJ2-5, is GAGVSQSPSNKVTEKGKDVELRCDPISGHTALYWYRQSLGQGLEFLIYFQGNSAPDKSGLPSDRFSAERTGGSVSTLTIQRTQQEDSAVYLCASSPPGLAGEETQYFGPGTRLLVL.

This clonotype was counted at least ten times. The CDR3 bases are TGTGCCAGCAGGGGTGGTGGGTCCCATCCCTATTCACCCCTCCACTTT. Protein: CASRGGGSHPYSPLHF. The chain combines TRBV6-6 with TRBJ1-6, with unresolved D. This CDR3 spans 16 amino acids. Germline V gives CDR1 MNHNY, CDR2 SVGAGI (reference sequence). The V end lost 6 bases, the J end lost 8 bases, and 20 bases lay between the germline ends.

This clonotype was observed at least ten times. This rearrangement joins TRBV7-9 to TRBJ2-4; 14 nucleotides line up with TRBD2. Looked up from germline, CDR1 is SEHNR and CDR2 is FQNEAQ (reference sequence). J lost 6 bases, V lost 4 bases, and 11 bases had no gene match. The CDR3 consists of 18 residues. The CDR3 loop is CASSSPGGLAGGRNIQYF. CDR3 nucleotides: TGTGCCAGCAGCTCCCCGGGAGGACTAGCGGGAGGTAGAAACATTCAGTACTTC.

This clonotype was recorded at least ten times. The chain uses TRBV7-8 and TRBJ1-5; D is undetermined. The V gene lost 3 bases and the J gene lost 0 bases, with 12 bases spanning the gap. Germline CDR1 is SGHVS and CDR2 is FQNEAQ. CDR3 length equals 16 residues. The CDR3 reads CASSFGPPGSNQPQHF. In DNA, the CDR3 is TGTGCCAGCAGCTTTGGGCCTCCCGGTAGCAATCAGCCCCAGCATTTT.

This clonotype showed up many times. The gene calls are TRBV7-2 and TRBJ2-1; 7 bases match TRBD2. The CDR3 extends over 12 amino acids. In germline, CDR1 is SGHTA, CDR2 FQGNSA. The ends lost 4 bases at V and 8 bases at J; junction bases unmatched: 2. This chain's CDR3 is CASSYSGHEQFF. In nucleotides, the CDR3 is TGTGCCAGCAGCTATAGCGGGCATGAGCAGTTCTTC.

This clonotype was seen at least ten times. The chain carries TRBV5-4 and TRBJ1-2; D unclear. The germline V gene encodes CDR1 SGHNT and CDR2 YYREEE (reference sequence). V was trimmed by 4 bases and J by 0 bases, leaving 13 bases between them. This CDR3 is 15 amino acids long. CDR3: CASSHPGLANYGYTF. CDR3 sequence (DNA): TGTGCCAGCAGCCACCCGGGTCTGGCTAACTATGGCTACACCTTC.

This clonotype was recorded many times. The chain links TRBV7-2 to TRBJ1-6, with D possibly matching TRBD1 (6 bases). V gave up 1 base and J gave up 9 bases, with 16 bases separating them. The germline CDR1 and CDR2 sequences are SGHTA and FQGNSA. There are 16 residues in the CDR3. The chain's CDR3 is CASSLDVGRGISPLHF. The CDR3 DNA reads TGTGCCAGCAGCTTAGACGTGGGAAGGGGGATTTCACCCCTCCACTTT.

In this sample, this clonotype turned up many times. DNA of the CDR3: TGTGCCAGCAGTTTTCGGTTTCTGTCCGTTGGCTACACCTTC. Translating it yields CASSFRFLSVGYTF. The gene calls are TRBV12-3 or TRBV12-4 and TRBJ1-2; unclear D gene. The length of the CDR3 is 14 residues. Trimming pared 3 bases from V and 7 bases from J, leaving 15 bases between.

This clonotype was picked up many times. J is TRBJ1-1 and V is TRBV4-1; D unresolved. V lost 1 base to trimming and J lost 3 bases, with 9 bases between them. Germline V gene lookup returns CDR1 MGHRA and CDR2 YSYEKL. This CDR3 spans 14 amino acids. The chain's CDR3 is CASSQGSGYTEAFF. CDR3 bases: TGCGCCAGCAGCCAAGGATCCGGTTACACTGAAGCTTTCTTT.

This clonotype was recorded at least ten times. This chain links TRBV6-2 or TRBV6-3 with TRBJ1-1, with 7 bases that match TRBD1. Germline values: CDR1 MNHEY, CDR2 SVGEGT. The CDR3 runs to 15 residues. Unmatched junction bases numbered 9, after V lost 7 bases and J lost 1 base. The CDR3 reads CASILRGQENTEAFF. CDR3 sequence (DNA): TGTGCCAGCATTTTGCGAGGACAGGAGAACACTGAAGCTTTCTTT.

This clonotype was counted at least ten times. The gene calls are TRBV7-2 and TRBJ2-5, with 9 bases aligning to TRBD2. CDR1 is SGHTA, CDR2 FQGNSA, per germline. Trimming at V came to 1 base and at J to 5 bases, leaving 8 bases not matched to a gene. The CDR3 covers 16 residues. The CDR3 is CASSLVGGLAGETQYF. The DNA for the CDR3 is TGTGCCAGCAGCTTAGTTGGGGGACTAGCTGGCGAGACCCAGTACTTC.

This clonotype was detected ten times or more. The J gene is TRBJ1-4, the V gene TRBV12-3 or TRBV12-4, with TRBD1 identical over 7 bases. The length of the CDR3 is 15 residues. The ends lost 4 bases at V and 7 bases at J; junction bases unmatched: 9. CDR3 amino acids: CASSWAGGEAEKLFF. CDR3 nucleotide sequence: TGTGCCAGCAGTTGGGCAGGGGGGGAGGCTGAAAAACTGTTTTTT.

This clonotype occurred many times. CDR3 sequence: CASSLFSDTQYF. The CDR3 DNA is TGCGCCAGCAGCTTGTTCTCAGATACGCAGTATTTT. The chain uses TRBV5-1 and TRBJ2-3; D is unresolved. V lost 1 base and J 4 bases, leaving 4 bases between the germline ends. This CDR3 is built from 12 residues. The germline V gene encodes CDR1 SGHRS and CDR2 YFSETQ.

This clonotype occurred many times. The chain employs TRBV11-2 and TRBJ1-1; the D is unclear. V lost 2 bases and J 0 bases, leaving 16 bases between the germline ends. In germline, CDR1 is SGHAT, CDR2 FQNNGV. The CDR3 consists of 17 residues. The DNA of the CDR3 is TGTGCCAGCAGCTTACCCGAGGTAAGCTTAGTGAACACTGAAGCTTTCTTT. Its translation is CASSLPEVSLVNTEAFF.

This clonotype has ten or more counts. The V call is TRBV20-1, the J call TRBJ1-2, with D tentatively TRBD1 (6 bases). The germline V gene has CDR1 DFQATT and CDR2 SNEGSKA (reference sequence). With 6 bases removed from V and 4 bases from J, the gap between germline ends came to 15 bases. The CDR3 sequence is 13 residues long. The CDR3 region is CSAAAGAGYGYTF. The CDR3 nucleotides are TGCAGTGCAGCGGCAGGGGCTGGCTATGGCTACACCTTC.

Regarding this clonotype: A read error is possible here, since a much larger clone lies one base away. The chain carries TRBV7-3 and TRBJ2-1, with no clear D. In germline, CDR1 is SGHTA, CDR2 FQGTGA. The CDR3 sequence is 17 residues long. CDR3 region: CASSLSRSPYYYNEQLF. The CDR3 nucleotides read TGTGCCAGCAGCTTAAGCAGGTCCCCATATTACTACAATGAGCAGCTCTTC.

This clonotype appeared many times. The chain carries TRBV7-2 and TRBJ2-7, with TRBD2 matching 8 bases. The J segment lost 6 bases and the V segment lost 4 bases, leaving 11 bases of the junction unmatched. This CDR3 comprises 15 residues. Per the germline V gene, CDR1 is SGHTA and CDR2 is FQGNSA. CDR3 sequence (DNA): TGTGCCAGCAGCTCTCTGGGCAGCGGGAGTACCGAGCAGTACTTC. Residues: CASSSLGSGSTEQYF. Supplemented by reference TRBV7-2 and TRBJ2-7, the full variable domain reads GAGVSQSPSNKVTEKGKDVELRCDPISGHTALYWYRQSLGQGLEFLIYFQGNSAPDKSGLPSDRFSAERTGGSVSTLTIQRTQQEDSAVYLCASSSLGSGSTEQYFGPGTRLTVT.

This clonotype occurred a few times. This chain connects TRBV9 to TRBJ2-1, with unresolved D. Germline assignment: CDR1 SGDLS and CDR2 YYNGEE. The CDR3 contains 12 residues. V lost 0 bases to trimming and J lost 8 bases, with 6 bases between them. This CDR3 is CASSVGAHEQFF. DNA for the CDR3: TGTGCCAGCAGCGTAGGGGCGCATGAGCAGTTCTTC. The full variable domain, with the rest looked up from reference TRBV9 and TRBJ2-1, is DSGVTQTPKHLITATGQRVTLRCSPRSGDLSVYWYQQSLDQGLQFLIQYYNGEERAKGNILERFSAQQFPDLHSELNLSSLELGDSALYFCASSVGAHEQFFGPGTRLTVL.

There are many counts of this clonotype. This chain uses TRBV7-6 with TRBJ2-1; 10 bases line up with TRBD2. The trim removed 5 bases at V and 4 bases at J, leaving 5 bases unmatched. The CDR3 runs 15 residues. Germline-derived CDR1 and CDR2 are SGHVS and FNYEAQ. This CDR3 reads CASSPSGSKYNEQFF. The CDR3 DNA reads TGTGCCAGCAGCCCTAGCGGGAGTAAGTACAATGAGCAGTTCTTC.

The V call is TRBV7-2, the J call TRBJ2-7; 7 nucleotides match TRBD1. The V segment lost 6 bases and the J segment 4 bases; nucleotides outside the gene matches: 9. Germline assignment: CDR1 SGHTA and CDR2 FQGNSA. The CDR3 sequence is 14 residues long. This CDR3 is CASRIRQGAYEQYF. The CDR3 DNA reads as TGTGCCAGCAGGATTCGACAGGGAGCATACGAGCAGTACTTC.

This chain joins TRBV4-3 and TRBJ2-1; D call uncertain. This CDR3 has 15 residues. V lost 0 bases, J lost 0 bases, and 6 bases lay in between. The germline V gene has CDR1 LGHNA and CDR2 YSLEER. This CDR3 reads CASSQERPSYNEQFF. The CDR3 DNA reads TGCGCCAGCAGCCAAGAACGGCCCTCCTACAATGAGCAGTTCTTC.

This clonotype came up many times. This chain links TRBV7-2 with TRBJ2-3; D gene unclear. Trimming shortened V by 3 bases and J by 6 bases, and 10 bases separated the two germline ends. There are 13 residues in the CDR3. The V gene's germline CDR1 is SGHTA and CDR2 FQGNSA. As DNA, the CDR3 is TGTGCCAGCAGCTTTAAGATGCGGGATACGCAGTATTTT. It codes for CASSFKMRDTQYF.

Regarding this clonotype: This clone may be a read error of a much larger clone one base away. The V call is TRBV7-2, the J call TRBJ2-2; D assignment may be TRBD1 or TRBD2 (6 bases each). The CDR3 length is 14 residues. Germline V gives CDR1 SGHTA, CDR2 FQGNSA. The CDR3 DNA reads as TGTGCCAGCAGCCTCCTGGGGGGCACCGGGGGGCTGTTTTTT. Encoded protein: CASSLLGGTGGLFF.

This clonotype was observed many times. V gene TRBV7-2 combines with J gene TRBJ2-5; tentatively, D is TRBD2 (6 bases). The CDR3 totals 15 residues. CDR1 is SGHTA, CDR2 FQGNSA, per germline. Trimming left V 5 bases short and J 5 bases short, with 18 bases between. CDR3 nucleotide sequence: TGTGCCAGCAGCCGAGCCCGGGCAGCGGGTGAGACCCAGTACTTC. Protein product: CASSRARAAGETQYF.

In regard to this clonotype: One junction end does not reproduce the germline sequence, and a read error may be involved. The J gene is TRBJ2-6, the V gene TRBV11-2; TRBD1 might be the D (5 bases). The CDR3 contains 18 residues. Germline V CDR1 and CDR2: SGHAT, FQNNGV. The CDR3 here is CASSLHFEAASGANVLNF. DNA of the CDR3: TGTGCCAGCAGCCTCCATTTCGAAGCCGCCTCTGGGGCCAACGTCCTGAATTTC.

This clonotype was counted at least ten times. This chain uses TRBV7-8 with TRBJ2-2; 8 bases agree with TRBD1. The CDR3 loop spans 16 amino acids. The germline CDR1 and CDR2 sequences are SGHVS and FQNEAQ. The ends lost 3 bases at V and 3 bases at J; junction bases unmatched: 6. DNA for the CDR3: TGTGCCAGCAGCTTTGGGACAGGAGGATACACCGGGGAGCTGTTTTTT. This sequence encodes CASSFGTGGYTGELFF.

The sample holds many counts of this clonotype. The chain is built from TRBV7-2 and TRBJ1-4, with a tentative D call TRBD1 (5 bases). Trimming took off 3 bases at V and 8 bases at J, with 10 bases between the two ends. Per the germline V gene, CDR1 is SGHTA and CDR2 is FQGNSA. The CDR3 length is 13 residues. CDR3 in amino acids: CASSFGGSEKLFF. The CDR3 DNA reads TGTGCCAGCAGCTTTGGGGGGAGCGAAAAACTGTTTTTT.

This clonotype was found many times. The V call is TRBV4-2, the J call TRBJ1-6, with D unclear. The germline V and J ends were trimmed by 3 bases and 12 bases, with 12 bases remaining between them. This CDR3 contains 13 residues. CDR1 is LGHNA, CDR2 YNFKEQ, per germline. The CDR3 region has the DNA TGTGCCAGCAGCCACCCCCTGTGGGGACCCCTCCACTTT. Amino acids: CASSHPLWGPLHF.

This clonotype was picked up many times. CDR3 in amino acids: CASSLGRGETQYF. Written as DNA, the CDR3 is TGTGCCAGCAGCTTAGGGCGCGGAGAGACCCAGTACTTC. The chain employs TRBV7-2 and TRBJ2-5, with unresolved D. Germline CDR1 and CDR2: SGHTA and FQGNSA. The CDR3 runs 13 residues. V lost 1 base and J lost 4, with 7 bases in between.